This T cell receptor beta chain was captured by sequencing in a study of post-analysis software for immune sequencing data. CDR1 and CDR2 (germline): MNHNS, SASEGT. The V gene lost 5 bases and the J gene lost 5 bases, with 10 bases spanning the gap. This CDR3 is 13 amino acids long. Study-level points and caveats: Controls showed significantly higher normalized Chao1 diversity than did multiple sclerosis patients. With TRBV5-6, TRBV5-1 and TRBV20-1 included, about five TRBV segments were more frequent in patients than in controls.

The TCR beta cDNA libraries carried unique molecular identifiers. Input populations of roughly 1 to 11 million T cells gave rise to some 500,000 cDNA molecules. TCRdb passed the PCR reads through MiXCR, listing each CDR3 protein once. Among about 570,000 distinct CDR3 sequences listed, about a third were seen once. For this clonotype: Its antigen remains unknown.

The specimen sequenced was blood. The chain is built from TRBV6-1 and TRBJ2-1; D uncertain. The receptor's source is a girl under 18 with multiple sclerosis. The CDR3 coding sequence is TGTGCCAGCAGTCCCGCCCCGAACAATGAGCAGTTCTTC. Its protein product is CASSPAPNNEQFF.